One T cell receptor (beta chain) is described in this entry. What it recognizes is unknown. This CDR3 region has 14 residues. Trimming took 1 base from V and 5 from J, leaving 11 bases between them. The germline CDR1 and CDR2 sequences are SGHDN and FVKESK. The table came from immunoSEQ multiplex PCR; TCRdb's copy has only in-frame clones and leaves some out. The data show about 41,000 clones, around 83% seen once. These data originate in a study of PD-L1 blockade in urothelial cancer. Across the whole study: Reported median T cell count for blood samples was 130,000 to 150,000. Study results and limitations: Pretreatment clonality of the blood TCR repertoire below the median was predictive of superior survival.

Time point noted: peripheral blood 6 weeks after treatment start. The clonotype was recovered from a man between 65 and 80 years old with urothelial cancer. Sequences were derived from PBMCs, sampled around atezolizumab (anti-PD-L1) treatment. The chain combines TRBV14 with TRBJ2-5; TRBD2 might be the D (6 bases). The CDR3 here is CASSQGLVRETQYF. CDR3 nucleotides: TGTGCCAGCAGCCAAGGACTAGTACGGGAGACCCAGTACTTC.